This TCR beta chain was found in a study of patients and donors after allogeneic stem cell transplantation. TCRdb reprocessed the RT-PCR reads via MiXCR and lists one record per CDR3 protein. This sample yields 800,000 to 1,000,000 distinct CDR3 sequences, of which approximately 18% are seen a single time; around 6% belongs to the top ten. The table lists this clonotype with a few counts. The germline V gene encodes CDR1 MNHEY and CDR2 SMNVEV (reference sequence). This CDR3 has 13 residues. V was cut by 2 bases and J by 6 bases, with 9 bases left in between. The sequence was obtained from a human donor who was either an allogeneic HSCT recipient or a stem cell or donor lymphocyte infusion donor (not recorded which). It is not recorded whose cells these are; they may come from a transplant donor. The rearrangement uses TRBV27 and TRBJ2-3; the D is unclear. Sequenced: blood, either unsorted or a sorted T cell fraction (not recorded which). The CDR3 nucleotides are TGTGCCAGCAGTTTAGTGACACTCGATACGCAGTATTTT. This translates into CASSLVTLDTQYF.